Sequencing of this TCR beta chain was carried out in a study of CD4 T cells in relation to SARS-CoV-2 and coronaviruses. Study background: PBMCs were cultured with antigen for less than twelve days before TCR beta sequencing.

V gave up 7 bases and J gave up 5 bases, with 11 bases separating them. Germline V gene sequence: CDR1 LNHDA, CDR2 SQIVND (reference sequence). This CDR3 is built from 12 residues. With respect to this clone: What it binds is not known.

Before the COVID-19 pandemic, during about 2010-2018, CD4+ T cells were taken from unexposed donors. CD4+ T cells were isolated from the cells after around eleven days of culture. Unexposed-donor CD4+ T cells were probed with SARS-CoV-2 S/N and four cold-coronavirus spikes, cells permitting. Measured with immunoSEQ multiplex PCR; TCRdb has only the in-frame clones, and not every one. The sample carries tens of thousands of clones, roughly 80% recorded once. General study points: In around 60% of donors, memory CD4+ clonotypes crossrecognized SARS-CoV-2 and at least one common cold coronavirus spike. Each donor contributed either pre-pandemic or post-infection samples, not both.

The J gene is TRBJ2-5, the V gene TRBV19; perhaps TRBD2 as D (7 bases). The clonotype comes from a human donor in good health. The specimen was CD4+ T cells from PBMCs, cultured in vitro. This chain's CDR3 is CASTSGGETQYF. CDR3 sequence (DNA): TGTGCCAGTACCTCGGGGGGCGAGACCCAGTACTTC.